The 9 T cell receptor beta chains below come from one sample, sequenced in a study of blood T cells in healthy people across ages. A second about 7 to 11 cycle PCR used barcoded and J-beta primers. TCRdb re-analysed the 5' RACE reads in MiXCR, keeping a single row per CDR3 protein. The repertoire has about 640,000 distinct CDR3 sequences, approximately 40% of them found once; the top ten carry 25% to 30%. The sample was blood. The receptor source for this set is a man aged 80 or over in good health.

This clonotype came up many times. The chain couples TRBV29-1 to TRBJ2-5; D gene unclear. V was pared by 3 bases and J by 0 bases, with 5 bases between. CDR1 is SQVTM, CDR2 ANQGSEA, per germline. The CDR3 has 12 residues. The CDR3: CSVDRNQETQYF. The CDR3 region has the DNA TGCAGCGTTGACCGGAACCAAGAGACCCAGTACTTC.

V is TRBV11-2 and J is TRBJ2-3; D not certain. The CDR3 covers 15 residues. The V gene's germline CDR1 is SGHAT and CDR2 FQNNGV. The ends were cut back, 3 bases at V and 2 bases at J, with 12 bases in the middle. CDR3 nucleotide sequence: TGTGCCAGCAGCTTGGTTCCGCGTTCCACAGATACGCAGTATTTT. Its translation: CASSLVPRSTDTQYF.

The chain uses TRBV28 and TRBJ2-3; TRBD2 agrees at 7 bases. Losses at the gene ends were 5 bases for V and 6 bases for J; bases not matched to a gene: 11. Germline V lookup: CDR1 MDHEN, CDR2 SYDVKM. The CDR3 runs to 15 residues. For the CDR3, the DNA is TGTGCCAGCAGTCCCTCCTCGGTCGGGAGGGATACGCAGTATTTT. Amino acid sequence: CASSPSSVGRDTQYF.

This clonotype appeared once. V and J are TRBV27 and TRBJ2-7, with a possible D match to TRBD2 (7 bases). V dropped 6 bases and J dropped 4 bases, with 19 bases sitting between them. Germline V gene sequence: CDR1 MNHEY, CDR2 SMNVEV (reference sequence). This CDR3 region has 15 residues. The CDR3 DNA follows: TGTGCCAGCAGGGGAGGGGGGACCACCGCTTACGAGCAGTACTTC. Its protein product is CASRGGGTTAYEQYF.

This clonotype showed up just a few times. V is TRBV11-2 and J is TRBJ2-3, with D perhaps matching TRBD1 (5 bases). Per the germline V gene, CDR1 is SGHAT and CDR2 is FQNNGV. The CDR3 consists of 15 residues. Trimming shortened V by 0 bases and J by 10 bases, and 17 bases separated the two germline ends. CDR3 coding DNA: TGTGCCAGCAGCTTAGATCGACAGCCTTCCCAGGCGCAGTATTTT. Residues: CASSLDRQPSQAQYF.

J is TRBJ2-1 and V is TRBV4-3, with D unresolved. Germline V gene data show CDR1 as LGHNA and CDR2 as YSLEER. The CDR3 totals 14 residues. V lost 0 bases, J lost 4 bases, and 7 bases lay in between. CDR3 sequence reads: CASSQDSRYNEQFF. CDR3 nucleotide sequence: TGCGCCAGCAGCCAAGATTCCAGGTACAATGAGCAGTTCTTC.

On this clonotype itself: The junction and the germline gene differ at one end; a read error may be behind it. The CDR3 reads CASSLAGQVNTGKLFF. Written as DNA, the CDR3 is TGTGCCAGCAGCTTAGCAGGACAGGTGAACACCGGGAAGCTGTTTTTT. V is TRBV7-2 and J is TRBJ2-2, with TRBD1 matching over 7 bases. CDR1 and CDR2 from the germline V gene are SGHTA and FQGNSA. CDR3 length: 16 amino acids.

This chain connects TRBV6-2 or TRBV6-3 to TRBJ2-2; D unclear. Germline values: CDR1 MNHEY, CDR2 SVGEGT. This CDR3 region has 14 residues. With 2 bases removed from V and 5 bases from J, the gap between germline ends came to 9 bases. The CDR3 spells CASSYGEGTGELFF. For the CDR3, the DNA is TGTGCCAGCAGTTACGGAGAAGGGACCGGGGAGCTGTTTTTT.

The chain combines TRBV7-9 with TRBJ1-2, with D tentatively TRBD1 (6 bases). The CDR3 is 13 amino acids. Germline CDR1 is SEHNR and CDR2 is FQNEAQ (reference sequence). Trimming removed 5 bases from V and 4 bases from J, with 11 bases in between. The CDR3 DNA is TGTGCCAGCAGCAAAACAGGGACCTATGGCTACACCTTC. This gives the protein CASSKTGTYGYTF.